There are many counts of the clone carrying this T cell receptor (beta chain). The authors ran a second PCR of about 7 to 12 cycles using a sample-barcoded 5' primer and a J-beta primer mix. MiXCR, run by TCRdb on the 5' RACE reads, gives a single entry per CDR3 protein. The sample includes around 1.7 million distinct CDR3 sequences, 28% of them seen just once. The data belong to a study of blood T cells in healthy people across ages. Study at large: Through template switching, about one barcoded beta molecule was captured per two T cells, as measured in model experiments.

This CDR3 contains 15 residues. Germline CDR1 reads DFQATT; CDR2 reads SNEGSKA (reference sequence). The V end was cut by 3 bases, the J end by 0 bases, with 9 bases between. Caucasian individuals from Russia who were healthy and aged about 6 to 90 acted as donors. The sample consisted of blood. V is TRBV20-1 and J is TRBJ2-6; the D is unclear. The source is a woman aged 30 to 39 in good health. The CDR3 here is CSASRWSSGANVLTF. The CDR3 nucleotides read TGCAGTGCTAGTCGCTGGAGCTCTGGGGCCAACGTCCTGACTTTC.